This is a list of T cell receptor beta chains from one sample in a study of cytomegalovirus exposure and HLA in healthy donors. Profiling relied on immunoSEQ multiplex PCR, and the TCRdb table lists in-frame clones only, not all of them. The sample records about 160,000 clones, around 80% being singletons. The sequenced material came from PBMCs. These receptors came from a male donor in good health and CMV-seronegative. Both conserved end residues are trimmed from each CDR3. Each record gives: V gene, CDR3 length, CDR3 protein.

TRBV5-6,10,ASSPWTAGAT
TRBV19,12,ASSLGQSNTEAF
TRBV6-1,14,ASSDNRGRLTETQY
TRBV5-1,13,ASSLGGEMNTEAF
TRBV7-2,11,ASSLGAYYEQY
TRBV29-1,9,SVERGETQY
TRBV6-5,11,ASSPTGAGGYT
TRBV7-6,14,ASSLAPGGGTDTQY
TRBV29-1,12,SVVSTGGKDEAF
TRBV19,16,ASSPETSGAANTGELF
TRBV11-2,15,ASSLDRLAGGGYEQY
TRBV27,11,ASSLWVADEQF
TRBV29-1,10,SAIDTNYGYT
TRBV7-2,14,ASSPIMGTGYNEQF
TRBV4-3,14,ASSQDTSSAKNIQY
TRBV27,13,ASSLGTGANQPQH
TRBV21-1,14,ASSKGRSPGANVLT
TRBV19,12,ASSRWRGDTEAF
TRBV7-6,12,ASSAAGLGNTIY
TRBV9,12,ASSVASGTGELF
TRBV5-6,14,ASSLRMTGANEKLF
TRBV5-4,15,ASSLGLAGGIQETQY
TRBV25-1,12,ASSEFGGTYEQY
TRBV7-9,14,ASSKPGQGLKNIQY
TRBV5-6,13,ASSFPTSGSDTQY
TRBV14,10,ASSQVYYEQY
TRBV4-1,14,ASSRMPGQGPDTQY
TRBV4-3,13,ASSQGTGLGNTIY
TRBV29-1,10,SAGTANTEAF
TRBV6-1,14,ASSVSGVWGTDTQY
TRBV6-5,13,ASSSSWTGGEKLF
TRBV5-6,11,ASSSTTGNIQY
TRBV5-4,13,ASSPGTGGSYEQY
TRBV4-1,13,ASSRTGTGIYEQY
TRBV30,12,AWSARTGWDTQY
TRBV18,13,ASSQGTGDNQPQH
TRBV18,11,ASSQEYQETQY
TRBV7-6,9,ASSSGLSLD
TRBV12-5,15,ASGLQIRDRGPFEAF
TRBV14,12,ASSRQNSYNEQF
TRBV5-1,7,ASDREQY